This T cell receptor (beta chain) was observed in a study of blood T cell repertoires in COVID-19. Under the authors' procedure: Cell counts per sample came from amplifying reference gene primers. TCRdb's copy holds only in-frame clones and misses some; the assay was immunoSEQ multiplex PCR. V, J and clone size are taken as reported in that table, and D and trimming were inferred from the DNA itself. The sample holds some 140,000 clones, 75% to 90% seen once. For recovered donors of Cohort 3, there were two negative PCRs, clearance, or symptom resolution. The sample holds a few counts of this clone. The V and J ends lost 3 bases and 6 bases respectively, with 11 bases between them. Germline V gene sequence: CDR1 LNHDA, CDR2 SQIVND (reference sequence). This CDR3 is 13 amino acids long.

This chain links TRBV19 with TRBJ1-1, with no clear D. This sequence originates from a man aged 25-45 years who had recovered from COVID-19. The sequenced sample consisted of PBMCs or T cells enriched from blood (not recorded which). In DNA, the CDR3 is TGTGCCAGTAGTATCACCCAGACTTCTGAAGCTTTCTTT. As protein: CASSITQTSEAFF.